This TCR beta chain comes out of a study of blood T cell repertoires in COVID-19. Concerning this clone itself: Sequence at one end of the junction differs from germline and may be a read error.

The CDR3 loop spans 15 amino acids. Germline loops: CDR1 SGHTA, CDR2 FQGNSA. Here immunoSEQ multiplex PCR was the method, and the copy in TCRdb shows in-frame clones only, minus some. The table has 55,000 to 90,000 clones, more than 75% seen once. The chain couples TRBV7-2 to TRBJ2-7; D call uncertain. Material: peripheral blood. The origin of this receptor is a woman aged 70 to 79 with acute or convalescent COVID-19. CDR3 protein: CVSSPSPAVTYEQYF. The CDR3 region has the DNA TGTGTCAGCAGCCCATCCCCCGCGGTGACCTACGAGCAGTACTTC.